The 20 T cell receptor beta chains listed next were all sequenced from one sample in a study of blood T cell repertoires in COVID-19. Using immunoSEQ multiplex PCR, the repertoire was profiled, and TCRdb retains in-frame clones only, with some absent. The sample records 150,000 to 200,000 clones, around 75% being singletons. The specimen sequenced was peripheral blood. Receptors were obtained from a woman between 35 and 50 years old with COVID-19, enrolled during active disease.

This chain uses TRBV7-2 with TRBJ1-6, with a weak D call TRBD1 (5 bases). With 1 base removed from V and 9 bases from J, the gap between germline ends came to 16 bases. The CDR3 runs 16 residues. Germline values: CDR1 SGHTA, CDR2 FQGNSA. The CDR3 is CASSLGHPSGGSPLHF. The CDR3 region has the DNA TGTGCCAGCAGCTTAGGGCACCCCTCGGGGGGTTCACCCCTCCACTTT.

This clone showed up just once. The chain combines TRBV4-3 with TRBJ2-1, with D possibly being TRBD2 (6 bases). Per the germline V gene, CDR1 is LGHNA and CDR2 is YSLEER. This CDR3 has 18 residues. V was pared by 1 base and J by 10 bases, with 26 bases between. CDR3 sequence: CASSQGGGVRDGIREQFF. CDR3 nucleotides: TGCGCCAGCAGCCAAGGGGGAGGTGTCAGGGACGGGATAAGAGAGCAGTTCTTC.

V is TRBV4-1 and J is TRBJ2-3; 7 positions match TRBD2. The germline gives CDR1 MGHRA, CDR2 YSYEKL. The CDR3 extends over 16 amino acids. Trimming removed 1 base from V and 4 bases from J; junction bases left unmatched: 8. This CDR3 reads CASSQVILAEPDTQYF. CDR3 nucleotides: TGCGCCAGCAGCCAAGTTATCCTAGCGGAACCAGATACGCAGTATTTT.

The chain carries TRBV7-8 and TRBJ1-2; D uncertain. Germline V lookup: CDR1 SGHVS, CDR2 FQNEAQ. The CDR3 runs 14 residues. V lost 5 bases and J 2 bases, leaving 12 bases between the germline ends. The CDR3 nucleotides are TGTGCCAGCAGCCACGGGCGGGAGAACTATGGCTACACCTTC. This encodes CASSHGRENYGYTF.

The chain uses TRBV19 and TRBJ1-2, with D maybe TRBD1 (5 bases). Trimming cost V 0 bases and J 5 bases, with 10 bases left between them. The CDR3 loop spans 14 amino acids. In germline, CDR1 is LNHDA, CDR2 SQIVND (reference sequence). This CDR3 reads CASSIDTTAYGYTF. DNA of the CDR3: TGTGCCAGTAGTATAGATACGACAGCTTATGGCTACACCTTC. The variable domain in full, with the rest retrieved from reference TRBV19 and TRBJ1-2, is DGGITQSPKYLFRKEGQNVTLSCEQNLNHDAMYWYRQDPGQGLRLIYYSQIVNDFQKGDIAEGYSVSREKKESFPLTVTSAQKNPTAFYLCASSIDTTAYGYTFGSGTRLTVV.

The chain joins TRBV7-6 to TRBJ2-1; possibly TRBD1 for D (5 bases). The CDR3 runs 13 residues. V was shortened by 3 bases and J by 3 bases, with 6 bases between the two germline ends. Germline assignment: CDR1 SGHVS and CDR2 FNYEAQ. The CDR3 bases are TGTGCCAGCAGCTTCCAGGGCTACAATGAGCAGTTCTTC. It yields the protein CASSFQGYNEQFF.

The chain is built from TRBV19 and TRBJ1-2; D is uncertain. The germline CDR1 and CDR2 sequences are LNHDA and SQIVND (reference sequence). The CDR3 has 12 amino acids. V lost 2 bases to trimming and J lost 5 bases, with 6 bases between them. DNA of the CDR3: TGTGCCAGTAGTATACCGAGATATGGCTACACCTTC. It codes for CASSIPRYGYTF.

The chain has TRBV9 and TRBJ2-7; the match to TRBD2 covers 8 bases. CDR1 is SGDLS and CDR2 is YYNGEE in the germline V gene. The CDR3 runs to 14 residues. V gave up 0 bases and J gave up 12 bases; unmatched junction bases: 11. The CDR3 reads CASSVGDSGTPRYF. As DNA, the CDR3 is TGTGCCAGCAGCGTAGGGGATAGCGGGACTCCCCGGTACTTC.

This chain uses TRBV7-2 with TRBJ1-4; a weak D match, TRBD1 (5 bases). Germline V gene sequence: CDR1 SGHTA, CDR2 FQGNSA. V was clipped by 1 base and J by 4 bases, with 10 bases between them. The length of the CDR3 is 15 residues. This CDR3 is CASSLGPGLNEKLFF. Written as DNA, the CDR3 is TGTGCCAGCAGCTTAGGGCCAGGGCTTAATGAAAAACTGTTTTTT.

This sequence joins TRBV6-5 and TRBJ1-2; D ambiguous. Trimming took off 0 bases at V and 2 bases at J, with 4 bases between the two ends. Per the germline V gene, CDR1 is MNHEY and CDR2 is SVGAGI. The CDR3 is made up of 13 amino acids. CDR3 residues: CASSYSPNYGYTF. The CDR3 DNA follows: TGTGCCAGCAGTTACTCCCCAAACTATGGCTACACCTTC.

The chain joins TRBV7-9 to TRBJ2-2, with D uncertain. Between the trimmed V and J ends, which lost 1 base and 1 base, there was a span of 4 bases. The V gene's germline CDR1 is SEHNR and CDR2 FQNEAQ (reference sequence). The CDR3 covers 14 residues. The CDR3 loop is CASSLVQNTGELFF. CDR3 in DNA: TGTGCCAGCAGCTTAGTACAGAACACCGGGGAGCTGTTTTTT.

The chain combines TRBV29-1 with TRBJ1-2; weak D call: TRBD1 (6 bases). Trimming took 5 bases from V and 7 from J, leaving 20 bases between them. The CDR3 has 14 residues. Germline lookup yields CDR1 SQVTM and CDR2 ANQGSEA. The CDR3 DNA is TGCAGCGTTTTCCCCGGACAGCGCGACGGTGGCTACACCTTC. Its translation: CSVFPGQRDGGYTF.

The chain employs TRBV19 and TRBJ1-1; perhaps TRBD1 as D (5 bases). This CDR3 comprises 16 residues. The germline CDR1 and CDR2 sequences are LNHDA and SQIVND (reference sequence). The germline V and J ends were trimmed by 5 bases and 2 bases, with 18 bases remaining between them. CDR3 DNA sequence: TGTGCCAGTAGTCGGCGGGGCTCTGGGCGAAACACTGAAGCTTTCTTT. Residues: CASSRRGSGRNTEAFF.

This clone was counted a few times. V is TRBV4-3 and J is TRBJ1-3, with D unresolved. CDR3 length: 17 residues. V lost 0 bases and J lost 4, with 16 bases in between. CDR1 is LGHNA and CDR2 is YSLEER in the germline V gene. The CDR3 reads CASSQELAATSGNTIYF. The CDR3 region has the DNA TGCGCCAGCAGCCAAGAATTGGCGGCCACCTCGGGAAACACCATATATTTT.

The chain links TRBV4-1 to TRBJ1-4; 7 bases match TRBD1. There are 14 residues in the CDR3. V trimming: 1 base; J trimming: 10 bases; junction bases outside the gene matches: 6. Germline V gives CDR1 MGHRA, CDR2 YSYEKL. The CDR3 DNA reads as TGCGCCAGCAGCCAAGTCGACGACAGGGTAAAACTGTTTTTT. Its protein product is CASSQVDDRVKLFF.

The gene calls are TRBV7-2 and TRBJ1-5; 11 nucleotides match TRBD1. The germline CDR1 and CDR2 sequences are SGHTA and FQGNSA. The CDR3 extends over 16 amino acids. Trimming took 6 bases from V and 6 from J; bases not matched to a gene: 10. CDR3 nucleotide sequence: TGTGCCAGCAGTTCAGGTCTGGACAGGGGGCTTCAGCCCCAGCATTTT. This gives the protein CASSSGLDRGLQPQHF.

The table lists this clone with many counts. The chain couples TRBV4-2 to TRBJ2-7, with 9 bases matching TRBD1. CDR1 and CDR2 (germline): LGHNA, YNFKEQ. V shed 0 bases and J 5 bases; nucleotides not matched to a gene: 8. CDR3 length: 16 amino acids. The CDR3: CASSQEDGTGFHEQYF. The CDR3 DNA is TGTGCCAGCAGCCAAGAAGACGGGACAGGGTTCCACGAGCAGTACTTC.

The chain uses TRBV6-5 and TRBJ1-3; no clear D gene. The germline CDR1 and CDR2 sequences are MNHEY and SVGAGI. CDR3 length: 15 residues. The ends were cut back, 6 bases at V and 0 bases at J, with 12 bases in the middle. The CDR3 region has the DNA TGTGCCAGCAGGGGCTTGGCGGGCTCTGGAAACACCATATATTTT. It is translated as CASRGLAGSGNTIYF.

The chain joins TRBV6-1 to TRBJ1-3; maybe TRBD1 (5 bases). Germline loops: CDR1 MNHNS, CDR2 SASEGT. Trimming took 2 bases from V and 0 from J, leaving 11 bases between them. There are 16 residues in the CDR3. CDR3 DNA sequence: TGTGCCAGCAGTGAACGCGGTGGACACTCTGGAAACACCATATATTTT. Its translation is CASSERGGHSGNTIYF.

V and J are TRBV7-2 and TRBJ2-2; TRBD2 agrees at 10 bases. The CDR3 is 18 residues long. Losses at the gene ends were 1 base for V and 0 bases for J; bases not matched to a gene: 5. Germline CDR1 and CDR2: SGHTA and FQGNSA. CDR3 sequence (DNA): TGTGCCAGCAGCTTAGGAGCACTAGCGGGAACGAACACCGGGGAGCTGTTTTTT. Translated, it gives CASSLGALAGTNTGELFF.